The 15 T cell receptor beta chains listed next were all sequenced from one sample in a study of blood T cell repertoires in COVID-19. Produced via immunoSEQ multiplex PCR; TCRdb's table is partial and in-frame only. This sample has under 150,000 clones; more than 80% occur once, and the top ten carry more than 5%. Sequenced sample: peripheral blood. Source of these receptors: a woman aged 55-69 years with COVID-19, enrolled during active disease.

The chain has TRBV12-5 and TRBJ1-5, with TRBD1 matching over 7 bases. This CDR3 spans 18 amino acids. The germline V gene has CDR1 LGHNT and CDR2 FRNRAP. J was trimmed by 0 bases and V by 4 bases; bases with no gene match: 12. The CDR3 bases are TGTGCTAGTGGTTCGGCGGAGGGGGCCACCTATAGCAATCAGCCCCAGCATTTT. Translation: CASGSAEGATYSNQPQHF.

CDR3 region: CASRRGDRGLTDTQYF. The DNA of the CDR3 is TGTGCCAGCAGAAGGGGGGACAGGGGGCTCACAGATACGCAGTATTTT. The chain employs TRBV27 and TRBJ2-3, with 12 nucleotides matching TRBD1. This CDR3 spans 16 amino acids. V dropped 6 bases and J dropped 2; count of bases not matched to a gene: 6. Per germline, CDR1 MNHEY and CDR2 SMNVEV (reference sequence).

The chain joins TRBV12-3 or TRBV12-4 to TRBJ2-4; unclear D gene. Trimming took 3 bases from V and 9 from J, leaving 9 bases between them. The CDR3 covers 12 residues. The DNA for the CDR3 is TGTGCCAGCAGTTTTTTGGTCGGCATTCAGTACTTC. It translates to CASSFLVGIQYF.

V usage is TRBV5-5 and J usage is TRBJ1-5, with D maybe TRBD1 (6 bases). CDR3 length equals 17 residues. V was trimmed by 5 bases and J by 1 base, leaving 19 bases between them. Germline lookup yields CDR1 SGHKS and CDR2 YYEKEE (reference sequence). CDR3 DNA sequence: TGTGCCAGCAGTCTCGAACAGGGTTTGGGGAGCAATCAGCCCCAGCATTTT. Residues: CASSLEQGLGSNQPQHF.

The chain recombines TRBV5-6 with TRBJ1-3, with 8 bases fitting TRBD1. J lost 0 bases, V lost 4 bases, and 12 bases had no gene match. The CDR3 contains 18 residues. Looked up from germline, CDR1 is SGHDT and CDR2 is YYEEEE. The CDR3, as DNA: TGTGCCAGCAGCCGGACAGGGAGGGGGGCGCGCTCTGGAAACACCATATATTTT. Protein: CASSRTGRGARSGNTIYF.

The chain has TRBV7-2 and TRBJ1-2, with 8 bases identical to TRBD1. After removal of 4 bases from V and 8 bases from J, the junction contained 9 bases not matched to a gene. Germline CDR1 is SGHTA and CDR2 is FQGNSA. This CDR3 has 14 residues. The CDR3 DNA is TGTGCCAGCAGCTCAGATTCAGGGGGCGGAGGCTACACCTTC. Protein: CASSSDSGGGGYTF. Variable domain in full (rest from reference TRBV7-2 and TRBJ1-2): GAGVSQSPSNKVTEKGKDVELRCDPISGHTALYWYRQSLGQGLEFLIYFQGNSAPDKSGLPSDRFSAERTGGSVSTLTIQRTQQEDSAVYLCASSSDSGGGGYTFGSGTRLTVV.

To note about this clone: This sample also contains other DNA sequences that code for the same CDR3. V and J are TRBV14 and TRBJ1-2; TRBD1 agrees at 12 bases. The V and J ends lost 4 bases and 7 bases, in that order; junction bases with no gene match: 4. The germline CDR1 and CDR2 sequences are SGHDN and FVKESK. The CDR3 loop spans 14 amino acids. The CDR3, as DNA: TGTGCCAGCAGCCCCGGGACAGGGGGCTTTGGCTACACCTTC. Protein: CASSPGTGGFGYTF.

The CDR3 protein is CASTRDRVETQYF. Here the CDR3 DNA reads TGTGCCAGCACCCGGGACAGGGTTGAGACCCAGTACTTC. The gene calls are TRBV6-5 and TRBJ2-5; 9 bases fit TRBD1. The length of the CDR3 is 13 residues. Per the germline V gene, CDR1 is MNHEY and CDR2 is SVGAGI. V lost 7 bases and J lost 5; bases outside the gene matches: 5.

The rearrangement links TRBV5-1 to TRBJ1-1, with a possible D match to TRBD1 (6 bases). CDR3 length equals 15 residues. V was clipped by 0 bases and J by 4 bases, with 13 bases between them. The germline V gene has CDR1 SGHRS and CDR2 YFSETQ. The CDR3 nucleotides are TGCGCCAGCAGCTTGGTTTACCTAGGGGGCACTGAAGCTTTCTTT. Translated: CASSLVYLGGTEAFF.

This chain uses TRBV11-2 with TRBJ1-1; possibly TRBD1 for D (6 bases). This CDR3 region has 13 residues. CDR1 is SGHAT and CDR2 is FQNNGV in the germline V gene. V gave up 3 bases and J gave up 6 bases, with 11 bases separating them. For the CDR3, the DNA is TGTGCCAGCAGCTTCACCTCAGGGGCTGAAGCTTTCTTT. Its translation is CASSFTSGAEAFF.

A few counts support this clone. This chain connects TRBV10-2 to TRBJ1-5; 7 nucleotides agree with TRBD1. V lost 5 bases to trimming and J lost 0 bases; unmatched junction nucleotides: 4. Germline CDR1 and CDR2: WSHSY and SAAADI. This CDR3 has 15 residues. The CDR3 sequence: CASSPGQDSNQPQHF. In nucleotides, the CDR3 is TGCGCCAGCAGTCCTGGACAGGATAGCAATCAGCCCCAGCATTTT.

This clone was seen only a few times. The CDR3 nucleotides read TGTGCCAGTAGTATAGATCGTACCGGCTATGGCTACACCTTC. Translated: CASSIDRTGYGYTF. This chain links TRBV19 with TRBJ1-2; no firm D call. V lost 0 bases, J lost 4 bases, and 9 bases lay in between. Germline V lookup: CDR1 LNHDA, CDR2 SQIVND (reference sequence). The CDR3 totals 14 residues.

The rearrangement joins TRBV7-9 to TRBJ2-3; D is ambiguous. The CDR3 has 13 amino acids. The germline V gene has CDR1 SEHNR and CDR2 FQNEAQ (reference sequence). V dropped 5 bases and J dropped 0 bases, with 6 bases sitting between them. The CDR3 protein is CASSPSSTDTQYF. CDR3 coding DNA: TGTGCCAGCAGCCCCTCTAGCACAGATACGCAGTATTTT.

The J gene is TRBJ2-5, the V gene TRBV5-6, with unresolved D. Germline V gene sequence: CDR1 SGHDT, CDR2 YYEEEE. CDR3 length: 12 residues. Trimming took 0 bases from V and 5 from J, leaving 5 bases between them. The CDR3: CASSLALETQYF. The CDR3 DNA reads as TGTGCCAGCAGCTTGGCCTTGGAGACCCAGTACTTC.

This sequence joins TRBV19 and TRBJ1-2, with 7 bases identical to TRBD1. The CDR3 is 13 residues long. CDR1 is LNHDA, CDR2 SQIVND, per germline (reference sequence). V was pared by 6 bases and J by 8 bases, with 9 bases of the junction left unmatched. CDR3 sequence: CASSLLQGIGYTF. The CDR3, as DNA: TGTGCCAGTAGCCTCCTACAGGGGATCGGCTACACCTTC.